This is a list of T cell receptor beta chains from one sample in a study of T cell responses to AZD1222 COVID-19 vaccine. This table comes from immunoSEQ multiplex PCR, and its TCRdb copy is limited to in-frame clones, with some not included. In the table there are 120,000 or so clones, 80% to 90% of which are singletons. Sequenced here: peripheral blood, sampled on day 0 of AZD1222 vaccination. The receptors stem from an adult in good health. CDR3s include the opening cysteine and the closing phenylalanine or tryptophan. Fields, in order: V gene, J gene, CDR3 protein.

TRBV3-1/TRBV3-2,TRBJ1-2,CASSQDVAGSRGGYTF
TRBV5-1,TRBJ2-2,CADGTGSNTGELFF
TRBV10-3,TRBJ1-1,CAITNTGDTEAFF
TRBV7-9,TRBJ2-7,CASAGQGRDEQYF
TRBV2,TRBJ2-2,CASRRLATNTGELFF
TRBV7-3,TRBJ2-1,CASSLMVVAGATSSYNEQFF
TRBV7-8,TRBJ1-1,CASSSQLNTEAFF
TRBV6-5,TRBJ2-3,CASSYEGATDTQYF
TRBV5-4,TRBJ2-1,CASSIPTGYNEQFF
TRBV28,TRBJ1-1,CASSGLLNTEAFF
TRBV2,TRBJ1-1,CASSVLLNTEAFF
TRBV6-2/TRBV6-3,TRBJ1-2,CASSNGANYGYTF
TRBV19,TRBJ1-1,CASSTDRDTEAFF
TRBV11-1,TRBJ2-1,CASSLVPGTYNEQFF
TRBV29-1,TRBJ2-7,CSVGGSGSYEQYF
TRBV5-1,TRBJ1-1,CASSLAGMNTEAFF
TRBV14,TRBJ2-6,CASSQVISLSGANVLTF
TRBV18,TRBJ1-1,CASSPQAGRNTEAFF
TRBV29-1,TRBJ2-3,CSLWTGVPHTDTQYF
TRBV2,TRBJ1-6,CASSEVVIYNSPLHF
TRBV6-5,TRBJ1-2,CAAGTLGGNGYTF
TRBV2,TRBJ1-6,CASKEGVVSYNSPLHF
TRBV19,TRBJ1-2,CASSTRRLGQGAEYGYTF
TRBV19,TRBJ2-7,CASSTEFQVGYEQYF
TRBV27,TRBJ1-1,CASTLTGLNTEAFF
TRBV28,TRBJ2-7,CASRGQARGFYEQYF
TRBV6-5,TRBJ1-5,CASRGSAQPQHF
TRBV27,TRBJ2-2,CASIGVGGMDTGELFF
TRBV19,TRBJ1-3,CASSPGPFSGNTIYF
TRBV19,TRBJ1-2,CASSYRNYGYTF
TRBV19,TRBJ2-7,CASSIGGSYEQYF
TRBV3-1/TRBV3-2,TRBJ2-5,CASSQDGRGYRQEETQYF
TRBV19,TRBJ1-1,CASSTGGGENTEAFF
TRBV13,TRBJ2-3,CASSLGGGPTDTQYF
TRBV2,TRBJ2-1,CASQGRGGGRLFF
TRBV30,TRBJ1-1,CAWSVQGSVRAFF
TRBV2,TRBJ2-4,CASSESHGRLAKNIQYF
TRBV28,TRBJ2-7,CASSLAGEIYEQYF
TRBV30,TRBJ1-3,CASGTVANTIYF
TRBV15,TRBJ2-1,CATSPSRRRDEQFF